The 30 T cell receptor beta chains below were found in one sample sequenced in a study of blood T cell repertoires in COVID-19. Assay: immunoSEQ multiplex PCR; the TCRdb copy retains only in-frame clones and omits some. The table records around 240,000 clones, around 80% of them present only once. Sequencing was done on a sample of peripheral blood. These receptors originate from a woman of 80 years or more with acute or convalescent COVID-19.

The chain joins TRBV12-3 or TRBV12-4 to TRBJ2-5, with TRBD1 identical over 9 bases. The CDR3 covers 13 residues. The V segment lost 5 bases and the J segment 7 bases; nucleotides outside the gene matches: 5. For the CDR3, the DNA is TGTGCCAGCAGTGGGACAGGGTCGGGGACCCAGTACTTC. Protein: CASSGTGSGTQYF.

The chain links TRBV28 to TRBJ1-5, with D perhaps TRBD1 (5 bases). CDR1 is MDHEN, CDR2 SYDVKM, per germline. The length of the CDR3 is 17 residues. V was cut by 1 base and J by 1 base, with 14 bases left in between. The CDR3 coding sequence is TGTGCCAGCAGTTTATTTCCGGCAGGGCAGAGCAATCAGCCCCAGCATTTT. This sequence encodes CASSLFPAGQSNQPQHF.

This chain uses TRBV7-8 with TRBJ2-5; a weak D match, TRBD2 (9 bases). V lost 1 base to trimming and J lost 7 bases, with 34 bases between them. Germline V CDR1 and CDR2: SGHVS, FQNEAQ. CDR3 size: 21 residues. The CDR3 reads CASSLEGGQGGRREGLVTQYF. CDR3 coding DNA: TGTGCCAGCAGCTTAGAGGGTGGACAGGGAGGAAGGCGGGAGGGCCTAGTGACCCAGTACTTC. Based on the CDR3 plus reference TRBV7-8 and TRBJ2-5, the full variable domain is GAGVSQSPRYKVAKRGQDVALRCDPISGHVSLFWYQQALGQGPEFLTYFQNEAQLDKSGLPSDRFFAERPEGSVSTLKIQRTQQEDSAVYLCASSLEGGQGGRREGLVTQYFGPGTRLLVL.

The chain has TRBV4-2 and TRBJ1-2; D possibly corresponds to TRBD1 (5 bases). This CDR3 spans 13 amino acids. Germline values: CDR1 LGHNA, CDR2 YNFKEQ. V lost 2 bases and J 6 bases, leaving 10 bases between the germline ends. DNA for the CDR3: TGTGCCAGCAGCCAAACAGGAGAAGATGGCTACACCTTC. Amino acids: CASSQTGEDGYTF.

This clone was recorded a few times. CDR3 region: CASSLGFGTPNTEAFF. The CDR3 region has the DNA TGTGCCAGCAGCTTAGGGTTCGGGACACCGAACACTGAAGCTTTCTTT. This chain links TRBV7-9 with TRBJ1-1; D is perhaps TRBD1 (6 bases). The CDR3 consists of 16 residues. Trimming left V 1 base short and J 1 base short, with 13 bases between. Germline-derived CDR1 and CDR2 are SEHNR and FQNEAQ (reference sequence).

The V and J genes are TRBV5-1 and TRBJ2-3, with TRBD2 matching over 11 bases. This CDR3 region has 18 residues. Trimming at V came to 2 bases and at J to 0 bases, leaving 8 bases not matched to a gene. Per the germline V gene, CDR1 is SGHRS and CDR2 is YFSETQ. CDR3: CASSLRPGTSGSTDTQYF. Here the CDR3 DNA reads TGCGCCAGCAGCTTACGTCCCGGGACTAGCGGTAGCACAGATACGCAGTATTTT.

This chain uses TRBV5-1 with TRBJ2-1, with 15 bases that match TRBD2. Germline V gene lookup returns CDR1 SGHRS and CDR2 YFSETQ. The length of the CDR3 is 18 residues. V shed 5 bases and J 7 bases; nucleotides not matched to a gene: 13. The CDR3 DNA reads TGCGCCAGCAGTTTTCCCGGGACTAGCGGGGGGATCAGGAATGAGCAGTTCTTC. Its translation is CASSFPGTSGGIRNEQFF.

The chain is built from TRBV11-2 and TRBJ2-3, with D unclear. CDR3 size: 15 residues. The germline CDR1 and CDR2 sequences are SGHAT and FQNNGV. V lost 0 bases and J lost 0, with 7 bases in between. CDR3 amino acids: CASSLEVASTDTQYF. The CDR3 coding sequence is TGTGCCAGCAGCTTAGAGGTAGCAAGCACAGATACGCAGTATTTT.

The rearrangement links TRBV27 to TRBJ2-7; 12 positions agree with TRBD2. The trim removed 6 bases at V and 7 bases at J, leaving 10 bases unmatched. The CDR3 runs 15 residues. Germline loops: CDR1 MNHEY, CDR2 SMNVEV (reference sequence). The CDR3 region is CASRNGLAGPYEQYF. CDR3 in DNA: TGTGCCAGCAGGAACGGACTAGCGGGACCTTATGAGCAGTACTTC.

This rearrangement joins TRBV9 to TRBJ2-1; weak D call: TRBD1 (6 bases). This CDR3 has 17 amino acids. V dropped 0 bases and J dropped 0 bases, with 13 bases sitting between them. Germline CDR1 and CDR2: SGDLS and YYNGEE. The CDR3 bases are TGTGCCAGCAGCGTAGCTAAAGACAGGAGCTCCTACAATGAGCAGTTCTTC. This sequence encodes CASSVAKDRSSYNEQFF.

V gene TRBV5-1 combines with J gene TRBJ2-6; 7 positions agree with TRBD1. There are 16 residues in the CDR3. The germline V gene has CDR1 SGHRS and CDR2 YFSETQ. The V segment lost 4 bases and the J segment 0 bases; nucleotides outside the gene matches: 4. The CDR3 region has the DNA TGCGCCAGCAGCCGGGACAGTAACTCTGGGGCCAACGTCCTGACTTTC. As protein: CASSRDSNSGANVLTF.

This clone was seen more than once but under ten times. The V call is TRBV18, the J call TRBJ1-4; TRBD1 matches 12 bases. The CDR3 length is 18 residues. Trimming at V came to 0 bases and at J to 7 bases, leaving 9 bases not matched to a gene. Germline lookup yields CDR1 KGHSH and CDR2 LQKENI. The CDR3 nucleotides read TGTGCCAGCTCACCACCGTCGGGACAGGGGGCAGGTCGTGAAAAACTGTTTTTT. Its protein is CASSPPSGQGAGREKLFF.

Only one count was recorded for this clone. The chain links TRBV6-4 to TRBJ1-1; D is perhaps TRBD1 (5 bases). CDR1 is MRHNA, CDR2 SNTAGT, per germline. V was cut by 5 bases and J by 4 bases, with 14 bases left in between. CDR3 length: 14 residues. The CDR3 DNA follows: TGTGCCAGCAGTAAATACGCAGGGTCCACTGAAGCTTTCTTT. As protein: CASSKYAGSTEAFF.

V usage is TRBV2 and J usage is TRBJ2-2, with D perhaps matching TRBD1 (6 bases). The V gene's germline CDR1 is SNHLY and CDR2 FYNNEI. With 6 bases removed from V and 6 bases from J, the gap between germline ends came to 8 bases. The CDR3 is 12 amino acids. CDR3 nucleotides: TGTGCCAGCAGACAGGGACCCGGGGAGCTGTTTTTT. It specifies CASRQGPGELFF.

V and J are TRBV5-4 and TRBJ1-1; D gene uncertain. The V gene lost 3 bases and the J gene lost 5 bases, with 17 bases spanning the gap. There are 15 residues in the CDR3. Germline CDR1 is SGHNT and CDR2 is YYREEE (reference sequence). This chain's CDR3 is CASSSGTQRGTEAFF. CDR3 nucleotide sequence: TGTGCCAGCAGCTCCGGTACACAGCGGGGAACTGAAGCTTTCTTT.

This chain connects TRBV23-1 to TRBJ1-3; possibly TRBD1 for D (5 bases). TRBV23-1 carries the ORF label, with uncertain function. CDR3 length equals 16 residues. The V and J ends lost 3 bases and 6 bases respectively, with 18 bases between them. CDR3 bases: TGCGCCAGCAGTCACAGGGCCAGCGAATCCGAAAACACCATATATTTT. It encodes CASSHRASESENTIYF.

The genes are TRBV18 and TRBJ1-1; 10 bases line up with TRBD1. The CDR3 runs to 15 residues. The germline CDR1 and CDR2 sequences are KGHSH and LQKENI. J gave up 1 base and V 3 bases, and 2 bases lay outside the gene matches. The CDR3 DNA is TGTGCCAGCTCACCGGGACAGGGGCCGAACACTGAAGCTTTCTTT. This gives the protein CASSPGQGPNTEAFF.

This clone has just a few counts. V gene TRBV24-1 combines with J gene TRBJ1-6, with D possibly matching TRBD1 (6 bases). V lost 8 bases, J lost 5 bases, and 12 bases lay in between. In germline, CDR1 is KGHDR, CDR2 SFDVKD. The CDR3 runs to 14 residues. The CDR3 sequence is CATIRDTHNSPLHF. DNA of the CDR3: TGTGCCACCATCCGGGACACCCATAATTCACCCCTCCACTTT.

The V and J genes are TRBV5-1 and TRBJ1-2; tentative D call: TRBD1 (6 bases). The CDR3 loop spans 13 amino acids. V was shortened by 3 bases and J by 8 bases, with 14 bases between the two germline ends. CDR1 is SGHRS, CDR2 YFSETQ, per germline. The CDR3: CASSSNRDSGYTF. As DNA, the CDR3 is TGCGCCAGCAGCTCCAACAGGGATTCGGGCTACACCTTC.

The rearrangement uses TRBV6-2 or TRBV6-3 and TRBJ2-7, with 9 bases that match TRBD1. V lost 7 bases to trimming and J lost 5 bases; unmatched junction nucleotides: 12. The germline CDR1 and CDR2 sequences are MNHEY and SVGEGT. CDR3 length: 15 amino acids. The CDR3 nucleotides read TGTGCCAGCATCCCTAGGGGACAGGGTAGCAACGAGCAGTACTTC. This codes for CASIPRGQGSNEQYF.

This rearrangement joins TRBV6-1 to TRBJ1-3; D unresolved. Germline V lookup: CDR1 MNHNS, CDR2 SASEGT. V shed 2 bases and J shed 0 bases, with 8 bases lying between them. The CDR3 consists of 15 residues. This CDR3 reads CASSERRDSGNTIYF. The CDR3 bases are TGTGCCAGCAGTGAACGGAGGGACTCTGGAAACACCATATATTTT.

The J gene is TRBJ1-1, the V gene TRBV28; D may be TRBD1 (5 bases). CDR1 is MDHEN, CDR2 SYDVKM, per germline. Deletions cut 6 bases from V and 1 base from J, with 18 bases between. CDR3 size: 16 residues. The CDR3 nucleotides read TGTGCCAGCAGCTTCCCTCTCGGCAGGGAGAACACTGAAGCTTTCTTT. It specifies CASSFPLGRENTEAFF.

This CDR3 reads CASSPPGQGTAEQFF. The CDR3 DNA follows: TGTGCCAGCTCACCACCGGGGCAGGGGACCGCTGAGCAGTTCTTC. V usage is TRBV18 and J usage is TRBJ2-1; perhaps TRBD1 as D (6 bases). Trimming removed 0 bases at V and 9 bases at J, with 15 bases between. This CDR3 comprises 15 residues. Per the germline V gene, CDR1 is KGHSH and CDR2 is LQKENI.

This chain connects TRBV3-1 (or the pseudogene TRBV3-2) to TRBJ1-3; 8 nucleotides line up with TRBD1. Trimming took 3 bases from V and 0 from J; bases not matched to a gene: 1. CDR1 is LGHDT and CDR2 is YNNKEL in the germline V gene (reference sequence). The CDR3 loop spans 15 amino acids. The CDR3 reads CASSQTGASGNTIYF. The CDR3 DNA sequence: TGTGCCAGCAGCCAGACAGGGGCCTCTGGAAACACCATATATTTT.

The rearrangement links TRBV6-5 to TRBJ1-6; 8 bases agree with TRBD1. This CDR3 has 14 amino acids. The ends lost 4 bases at V and 6 bases at J; junction bases unmatched: 2. The V gene's germline CDR1 is MNHEY and CDR2 SVGAGI. CDR3 sequence: CASSSDRGNSPLHF. DNA for the CDR3: TGTGCCAGCAGTTCTGACAGGGGTAATTCACCCCTCCACTTT.

The chain combines TRBV6-2 or TRBV6-3 with TRBJ2-3; weak D call: TRBD1 (6 bases). V was trimmed by 4 bases and J by 6 bases, leaving 11 bases between them. Germline loops: CDR1 MNHEY, CDR2 SVGEGT. The CDR3 loop spans 13 amino acids. The CDR3 loop reads CASSCTGLDTQYF. The DNA of the CDR3 is TGTGCCAGCAGTTGTACAGGGTTGGATACGCAGTATTTT.

CDR3 in amino acids: CASSGIRQTEPQHF. The CDR3 nucleotides are TGTGCCAGCAGTGGTATAAGGCAGACAGAGCCCCAGCATTTT. The genes are TRBV2 and TRBJ1-5, with D perhaps matching TRBD1 (5 bases). V was shortened by 4 bases and J by 8 bases, with 15 bases between the two germline ends. The germline V gene has CDR1 SNHLY and CDR2 FYNNEI. The CDR3 totals 14 residues. Looking up the rest from reference TRBV2 and TRBJ1-5 gives the full variable domain: EPEVTQTPSHQVTQMGQEVILRCVPISNHLYFYWYRQILGQKVEFLVSFYNNEISEKSEIFDDQFSVERPDGSNFTLKIRSTKLEDSAMYFCASSGIRQTEPQHFGDGTRLSIL.

The chain employs TRBV6-5 and TRBJ1-2; D is uncertain. V shed 8 bases and J shed 4 bases, with 14 bases lying between them. This CDR3 comprises 13 residues. Germline V gene lookup returns CDR1 MNHEY and CDR2 SVGAGI. The CDR3 DNA follows: TGTGCCAGCTCCCCTAGGCCCACCTATGGCTACACCTTC. It is translated as CASSPRPTYGYTF.

This clone was detected once. V usage is TRBV15 and J usage is TRBJ2-3; tentative D call: TRBD2 (5 bases). CDR3 length: 15 residues. In germline, CDR1 is LNHNV, CDR2 YYDKDF (reference sequence). V was shortened by 0 bases and J by 6 bases, with 13 bases between the two germline ends. CDR3 amino acids: CATSRDSGPGDTQYF. The CDR3 coding sequence is TGTGCCACCAGCAGAGATTCGGGCCCGGGGGATACGCAGTATTTT.

The chain carries TRBV7-9 and TRBJ1-3, with D perhaps matching TRBD1 (6 bases). The germline V gene has CDR1 SEHNR and CDR2 FQNEAQ (reference sequence). The CDR3 is made up of 15 amino acids. V gave up 1 base and J gave up 3 bases, with 10 bases separating them. The CDR3 nucleotides are TGTGCCAGCAGCTTAGTCGGGGGGCTTGGAAACACCATATATTTT. This encodes CASSLVGGLGNTIYF.